These 9 T cell receptor beta chains share one sample of origin, sequenced in a study of T cell responses to AZD1222 COVID-19 vaccine. Only in-frame clones appear in the TCRdb table, and some are missing; sequencing was by immunoSEQ multiplex PCR. The sample comprises roughly 120,000 clones, around 85% of which are singletons, and almost 4.5% rests with the top ten. The sample consisted of peripheral blood, taken 28 days after the second AZD1222 dose. Receptor source: an adult who received the AZD1222 COVID-19 vaccine.

The genes are TRBV19 and TRBJ1-1, with unresolved D. The CDR3 contains 11 residues. In germline, CDR1 is LNHDA, CDR2 SQIVND (reference sequence). Trimming took 5 bases from V and 8 from J, leaving 9 bases between them. CDR3 loop: CASSWTVEAFF. As DNA, the CDR3 is TGTGCCAGTAGTTGGACGGTGGAAGCTTTCTTT.

This clone has only a few counts. The chain carries TRBV9 and TRBJ1-2; 7 bases line up with TRBD1. This CDR3 comprises 15 residues. Trimming at V came to 3 bases and at J to 6 bases, leaving 11 bases not matched to a gene. Germline CDR1 and CDR2: SGDLS and YYNGEE. This CDR3 reads CASSARDRLRNGYTF. CDR3 DNA sequence: TGTGCCAGCAGCGCCCGGGACAGACTAAGGAATGGCTACACCTTC.

The chain uses TRBV6-5 and TRBJ2-7, with D possibly TRBD2 on 5 matching bases. The CDR3 totals 15 residues. CDR1 and CDR2 (germline): MNHEY, SVGAGI. Trimming shortened V by 1 base and J by 4 bases, and 14 bases separated the two germline ends. CDR3 sequence: CASSYLRAGVYEQYF. The DNA for the CDR3 is TGTGCCAGCAGTTACTTGCGGGCCGGGGTTTACGAGCAGTACTTC.

This chain connects TRBV24-1 to TRBJ1-6; the D gene is possibly TRBD1 (5 bases). V was shortened by 7 bases and J by 10 bases, with 16 bases between the two germline ends. Per germline, CDR1 KGHDR and CDR2 SFDVKD. The CDR3 is 14 residues long. CDR3 DNA sequence: TGTGCCACCAGCCATGGGACCAGCGGATCACCCCTCCACTTT. It encodes CATSHGTSGSPLHF.

The chain carries TRBV7-2 and TRBJ2-7; 9 nucleotides match TRBD2. CDR1 is SGHTA and CDR2 is FQGNSA in the germline V gene. The CDR3 extends over 15 amino acids. The ends lost 1 base at V and 0 bases at J; junction bases unmatched: 1. Here the CDR3 reads CASSLVLAGSYEQYF. As DNA, the CDR3 is TGTGCCAGCAGCTTAGTACTAGCGGGCTCCTACGAGCAGTACTTC.

V is TRBV7-9 and J is TRBJ2-7; D is uncertain. Germline loops: CDR1 SEHNR, CDR2 FQNEAQ (reference sequence). V was trimmed by 2 bases and J by 0 bases, leaving 5 bases between them. The CDR3 is made up of 13 amino acids. CDR3 DNA sequence: TGTGCCAGCAGCTTATACCCCTCCTACGAGCAGTACTTC. Translation: CASSLYPSYEQYF.

The chain has TRBV5-8 and TRBJ1-4, with a tentative D call TRBD1 (6 bases). The CDR3 consists of 15 residues. Germline V gene sequence: CDR1 SGHTS, CDR2 YDEGEE. The V and J ends lost 4 bases and 5 bases respectively, with 15 bases between them. Here the CDR3 DNA reads TGTGCCAGCAGCAAAGGGAACAGGGAGAATGAAAAACTGTTTTTT. Amino acid sequence: CASSKGNRENEKLFF.

CDR3: CASQENYGYTF. CDR3 in DNA: TGTGCCAGTCAGGAAAACTATGGCTACACCTTC. V gene TRBV19 combines with J gene TRBJ1-2; D is unresolved. Per the germline V gene, CDR1 is LNHDA and CDR2 is SQIVND (reference sequence). The CDR3 spans 11 residues. V lost 8 bases, J lost 2 bases, and 6 bases lay in between.

The chain employs TRBV30 and TRBJ1-4, with TRBD1 as a possible D gene (5 bases). The CDR3 is 15 amino acids. Trimming left V 2 bases short and J 0 bases short, with 10 bases between. Germline V gene data show CDR1 as GTSNPN and CDR2 as SVGIG (reference sequence). The CDR3 DNA is TGTGCCTGGAGTTCTGGACAAACAACTAATGAAAAACTGTTTTTT. Its protein product is CAWSSGQTTNEKLFF.